This entry features one T cell receptor beta chain sequence. Germline V lookup: CDR1 MNHNY, CDR2 SVGAGI (reference sequence). Trimming took 5 bases from V and 8 from J, leaving 12 bases between them. This CDR3 has 13 amino acids. These data come from a study of shared clonotypes between healthy human individuals. Per the original methods: ImmunoSEQ supplied junction-only sequences lacking quality scores, so filtering was different. Assay used: immunoSEQ multiplex PCR; TCRdb lists only in-frame clones, some missing. The V and J calls and clone size were taken over from that table, and D and trimming were inferred from the DNA. Seen here are about 450,000 clones, around 75% observed once, and the top ten hold around 14%. The study used about 90 million PBMCs per unsorted sample for genomic DNA.

Sample: PBMCs. This TCR was recovered from a woman in her thirties or forties in good health. Some clones in this sample may be carry-over from other donors' samples. The rearrangement uses TRBV6-6 and TRBJ1-4; possibly TRBD1 for D (6 bases). CDR3 sequence (DNA): TGTGCCAGCAGTGTTAGGGGGATGGAAAAACTGTTTTTT. Its translation is CASSVRGMEKLFF.